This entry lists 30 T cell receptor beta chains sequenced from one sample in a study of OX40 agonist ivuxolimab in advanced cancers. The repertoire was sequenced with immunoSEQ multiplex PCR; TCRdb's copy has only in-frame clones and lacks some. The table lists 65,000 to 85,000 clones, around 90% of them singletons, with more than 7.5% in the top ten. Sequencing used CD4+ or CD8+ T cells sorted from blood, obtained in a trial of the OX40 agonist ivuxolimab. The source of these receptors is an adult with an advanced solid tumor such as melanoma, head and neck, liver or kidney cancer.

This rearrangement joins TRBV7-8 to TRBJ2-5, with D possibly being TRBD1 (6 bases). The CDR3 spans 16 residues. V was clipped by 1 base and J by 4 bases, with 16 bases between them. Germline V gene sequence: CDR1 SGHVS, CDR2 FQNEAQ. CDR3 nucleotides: TGTGCCAGCAGCTTAGATCCAGGGGCCCTGGGAGAGACCCAGTACTTC. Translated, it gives CASSLDPGALGETQYF.

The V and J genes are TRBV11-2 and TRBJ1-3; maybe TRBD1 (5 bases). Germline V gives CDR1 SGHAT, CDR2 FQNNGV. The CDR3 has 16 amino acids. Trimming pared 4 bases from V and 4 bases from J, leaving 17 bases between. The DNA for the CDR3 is TGTGCCAGCAGCTATTCTGAGGGGCGGGCAGGAAACACCATATATTTT. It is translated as CASSYSEGRAGNTIYF.

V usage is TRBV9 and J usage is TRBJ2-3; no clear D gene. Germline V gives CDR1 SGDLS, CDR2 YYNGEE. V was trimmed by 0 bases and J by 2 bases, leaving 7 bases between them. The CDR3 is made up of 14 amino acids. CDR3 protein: CASSVVGFTDTQYF. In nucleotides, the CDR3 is TGTGCCAGCAGCGTAGTGGGGTTCACAGATACGCAGTATTTT.

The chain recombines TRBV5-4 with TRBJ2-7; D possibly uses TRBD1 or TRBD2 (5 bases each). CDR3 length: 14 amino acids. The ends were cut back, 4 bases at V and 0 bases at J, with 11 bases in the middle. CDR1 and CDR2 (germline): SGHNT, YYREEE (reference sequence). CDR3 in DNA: TGTGCCAGCAGCCCAAGGGACGGCTCCTACGAGCAGTACTTC. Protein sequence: CASSPRDGSYEQYF. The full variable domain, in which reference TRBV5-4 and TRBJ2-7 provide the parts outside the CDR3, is ETGVTQSPTHLIKTRGQQVTLRCSSQSGHNTVSWYQQALGQGPQFIFQYYREEENGRGNFPPRFSGLQFPNYSSELNVNALELDDSALYLCASSPRDGSYEQYFGPGTRLTVT.

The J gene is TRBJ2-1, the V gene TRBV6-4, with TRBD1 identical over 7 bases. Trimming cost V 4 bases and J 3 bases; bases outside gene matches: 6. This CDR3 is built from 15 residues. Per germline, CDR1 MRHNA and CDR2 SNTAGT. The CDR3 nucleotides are TGTGCCAGCAGTGTTAACCGGGACAGCTACAATGAGCAGTTCTTC. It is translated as CASSVNRDSYNEQFF.

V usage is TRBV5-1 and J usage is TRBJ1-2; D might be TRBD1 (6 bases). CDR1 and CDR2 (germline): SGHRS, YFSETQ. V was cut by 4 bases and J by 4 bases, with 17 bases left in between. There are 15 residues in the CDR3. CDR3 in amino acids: CASSPGGDTIYGYTF. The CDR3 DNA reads TGCGCCAGCAGCCCTGGCGGGGACACAATCTATGGCTACACCTTC.

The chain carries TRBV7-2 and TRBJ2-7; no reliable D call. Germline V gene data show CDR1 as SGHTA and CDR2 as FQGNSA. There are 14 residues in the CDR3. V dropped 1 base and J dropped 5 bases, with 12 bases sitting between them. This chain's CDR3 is CASSLGLGSNEQYF. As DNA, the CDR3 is TGTGCCAGCAGCTTAGGGTTAGGGTCCAACGAGCAGTACTTC.

DNA of the CDR3: TGTGCCAGCAGCCAAGGGCAGGGCTATGGCTACACCTTC. The encoded protein is CASSQGQGYGYTF. The chain employs TRBV16 and TRBJ1-2, with D possibly TRBD1 on 5 matching bases. V shed 2 bases and J shed 4 bases, with 8 bases lying between them. CDR3 length: 13 residues. Germline-derived CDR1 and CDR2 are KGHSY and FQNENV.

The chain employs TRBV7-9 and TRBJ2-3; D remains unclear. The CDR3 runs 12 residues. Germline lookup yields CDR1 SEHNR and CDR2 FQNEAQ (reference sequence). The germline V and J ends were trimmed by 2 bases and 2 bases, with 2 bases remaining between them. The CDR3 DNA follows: TGTGCCAGCAGCTTATACACAGATACGCAGTATTTT. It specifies CASSLYTDTQYF.

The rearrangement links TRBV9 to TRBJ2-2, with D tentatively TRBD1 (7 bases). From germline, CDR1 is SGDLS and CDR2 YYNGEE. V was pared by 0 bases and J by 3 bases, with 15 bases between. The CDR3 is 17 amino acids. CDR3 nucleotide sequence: TGTGCCAGCAGCGTAGACAGGGTCAGGGGGGACACCGGGGAGCTGTTTTTT. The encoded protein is CASSVDRVRGDTGELFF.

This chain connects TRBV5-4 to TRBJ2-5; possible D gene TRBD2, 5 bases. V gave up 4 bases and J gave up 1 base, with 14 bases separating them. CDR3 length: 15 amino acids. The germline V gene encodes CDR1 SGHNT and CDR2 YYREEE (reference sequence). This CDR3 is CASSHPEGTQETQYF. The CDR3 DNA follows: TGTGCCAGCAGCCACCCTGAGGGCACCCAAGAGACCCAGTACTTC.

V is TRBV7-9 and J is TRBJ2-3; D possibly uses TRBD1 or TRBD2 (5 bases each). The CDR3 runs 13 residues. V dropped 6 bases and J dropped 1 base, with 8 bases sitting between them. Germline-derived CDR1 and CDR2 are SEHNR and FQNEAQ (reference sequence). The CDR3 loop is CASSRDGTDTQYF. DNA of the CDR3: TGTGCCAGCAGTAGGGACGGCACAGATACGCAGTATTTT.

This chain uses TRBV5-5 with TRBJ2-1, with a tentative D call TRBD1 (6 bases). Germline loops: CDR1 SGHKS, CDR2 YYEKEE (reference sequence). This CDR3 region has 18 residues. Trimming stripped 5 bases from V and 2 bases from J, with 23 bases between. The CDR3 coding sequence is TGTGCCAGCAGACCCGAGGGGTTCCACAGGGACCCCTACAATGAGCAGTTCTTC. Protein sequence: CASRPEGFHRDPYNEQFF.

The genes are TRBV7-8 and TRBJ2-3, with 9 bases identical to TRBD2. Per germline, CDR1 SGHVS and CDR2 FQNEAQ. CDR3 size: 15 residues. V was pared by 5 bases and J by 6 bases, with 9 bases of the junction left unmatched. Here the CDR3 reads CASSPSGGRGDTQYF. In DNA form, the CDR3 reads TGTGCCAGCAGCCCGAGCGGGGGGCGCGGGGATACGCAGTATTTT. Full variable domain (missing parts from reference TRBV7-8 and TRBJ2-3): GAGVSQSPRYKVAKRGQDVALRCDPISGHVSLFWYQQALGQGPEFLTYFQNEAQLDKSGLPSDRFFAERPEGSVSTLKIQRTQQEDSAVYLCASSPSGGRGDTQYFGPGTRLTVL.

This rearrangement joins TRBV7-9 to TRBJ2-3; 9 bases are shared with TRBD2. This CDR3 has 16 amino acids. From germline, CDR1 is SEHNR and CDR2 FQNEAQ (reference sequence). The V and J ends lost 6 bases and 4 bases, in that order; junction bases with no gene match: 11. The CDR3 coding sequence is TGTGCCAGCAGGTACAGGGTAGCGGGGGTTGCAGATACGCAGTATTTT. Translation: CASRYRVAGVADTQYF.

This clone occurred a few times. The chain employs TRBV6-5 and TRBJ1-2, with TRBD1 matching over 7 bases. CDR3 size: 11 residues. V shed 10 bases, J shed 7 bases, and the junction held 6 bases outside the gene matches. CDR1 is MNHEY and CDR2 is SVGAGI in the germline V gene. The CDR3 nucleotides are TGTGCCACCAAGGGGGCTCGTGGCTACACCTTC. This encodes CATKGARGYTF.

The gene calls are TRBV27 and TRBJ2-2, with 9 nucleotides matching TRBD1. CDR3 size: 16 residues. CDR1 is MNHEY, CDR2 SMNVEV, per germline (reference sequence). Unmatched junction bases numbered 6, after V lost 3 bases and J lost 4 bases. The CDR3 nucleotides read TGTGCCAGCAGTTTGGACAGGGGTTGGGTCACCGGGGAGCTGTTTTTT. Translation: CASSLDRGWVTGELFF.

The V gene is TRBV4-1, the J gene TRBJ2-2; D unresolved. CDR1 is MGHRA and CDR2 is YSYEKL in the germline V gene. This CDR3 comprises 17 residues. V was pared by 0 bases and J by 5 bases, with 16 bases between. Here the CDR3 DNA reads TGCGCCAGCAGCCAAGAGAGTATAAGTTTATCAACCGGGGAGCTGTTTTTT. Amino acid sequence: CASSQESISLSTGELFF.

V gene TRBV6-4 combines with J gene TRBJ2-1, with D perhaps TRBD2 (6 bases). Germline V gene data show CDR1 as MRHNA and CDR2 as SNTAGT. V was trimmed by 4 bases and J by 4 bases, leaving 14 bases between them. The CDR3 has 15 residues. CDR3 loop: CASSGLGGMYNEQFF. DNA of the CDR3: TGTGCCAGCAGTGGGCTGGGGGGAATGTACAATGAGCAGTTCTTC.

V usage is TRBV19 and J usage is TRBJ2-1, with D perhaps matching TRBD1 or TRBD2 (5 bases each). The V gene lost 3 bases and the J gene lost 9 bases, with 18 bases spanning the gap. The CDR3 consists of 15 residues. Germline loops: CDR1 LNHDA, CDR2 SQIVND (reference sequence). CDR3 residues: CASSILLYGAGEQFF. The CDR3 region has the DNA TGTGCCAGTAGTATCCTCTTATACGGGGCCGGTGAGCAGTTCTTC.

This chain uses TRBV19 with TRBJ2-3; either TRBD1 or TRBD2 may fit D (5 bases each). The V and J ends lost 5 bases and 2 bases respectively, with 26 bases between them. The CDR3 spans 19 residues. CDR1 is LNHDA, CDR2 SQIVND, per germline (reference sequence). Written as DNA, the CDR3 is TGTGCCAGTAGTTCAATTTGGGGTCGGGACGAGGATCCCACAGATACGCAGTATTTT. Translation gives CASSSIWGRDEDPTDTQYF.

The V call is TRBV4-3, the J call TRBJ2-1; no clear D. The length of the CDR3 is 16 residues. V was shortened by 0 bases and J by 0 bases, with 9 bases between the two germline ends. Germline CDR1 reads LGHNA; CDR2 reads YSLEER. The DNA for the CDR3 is TGCGCCAGCAGCCAAGATCACCAAAGCTCCTACAATGAGCAGTTCTTC. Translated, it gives CASSQDHQSSYNEQFF.

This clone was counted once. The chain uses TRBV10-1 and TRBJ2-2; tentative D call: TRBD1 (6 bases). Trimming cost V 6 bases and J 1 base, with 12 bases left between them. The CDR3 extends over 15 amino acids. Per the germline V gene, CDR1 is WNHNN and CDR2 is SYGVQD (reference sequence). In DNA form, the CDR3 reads TGCGCCAGCAGGAAGGGACACGGGAACACCGGGGAGCTGTTTTTT. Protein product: CASRKGHGNTGELFF.

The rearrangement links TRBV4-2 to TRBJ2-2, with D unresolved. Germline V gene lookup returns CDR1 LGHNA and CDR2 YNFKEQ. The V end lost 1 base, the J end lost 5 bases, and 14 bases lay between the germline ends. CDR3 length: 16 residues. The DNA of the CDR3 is TGTGCCAGCAGCCAAGGCCCCGGACGGGCAACCGGGGAGCTGTTTTTT. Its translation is CASSQGPGRATGELFF.

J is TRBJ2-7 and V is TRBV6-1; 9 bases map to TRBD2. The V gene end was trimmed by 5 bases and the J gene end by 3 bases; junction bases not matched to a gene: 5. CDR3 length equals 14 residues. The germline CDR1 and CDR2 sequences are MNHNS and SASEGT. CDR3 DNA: TGTGCCAGCAGTCCGGGACTAGCAGACTACGAGCAGTACTTC. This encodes CASSPGLADYEQYF.

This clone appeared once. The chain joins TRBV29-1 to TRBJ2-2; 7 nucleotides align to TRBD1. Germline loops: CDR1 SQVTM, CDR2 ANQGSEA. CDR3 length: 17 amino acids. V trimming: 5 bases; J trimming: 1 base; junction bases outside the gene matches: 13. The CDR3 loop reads CSVLGWGQRGNTGELFF. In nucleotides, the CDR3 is TGCAGCGTTCTTGGGTGGGGACAGAGGGGGAACACCGGGGAGCTGTTTTTT.

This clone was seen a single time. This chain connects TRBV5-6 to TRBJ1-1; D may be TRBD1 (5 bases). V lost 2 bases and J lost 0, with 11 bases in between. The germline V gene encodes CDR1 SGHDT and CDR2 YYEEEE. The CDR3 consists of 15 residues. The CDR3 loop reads CASSLQGHMNTEAFF. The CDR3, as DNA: TGTGCCAGCAGCTTACAAGGACATATGAACACTGAAGCTTTCTTT.

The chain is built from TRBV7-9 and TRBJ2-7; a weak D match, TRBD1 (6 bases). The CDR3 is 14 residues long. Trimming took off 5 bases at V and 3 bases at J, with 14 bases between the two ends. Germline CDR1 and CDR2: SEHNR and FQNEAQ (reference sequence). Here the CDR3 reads CASSREDRYYEQYF. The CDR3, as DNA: TGTGCCAGCAGCCGAGAGGACAGATACTACGAGCAGTACTTC.

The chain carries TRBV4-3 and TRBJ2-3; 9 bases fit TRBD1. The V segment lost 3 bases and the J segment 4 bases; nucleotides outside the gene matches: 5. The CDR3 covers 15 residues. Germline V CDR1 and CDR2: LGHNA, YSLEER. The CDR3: CASSQGGQGPDTQYF. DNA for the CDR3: TGCGCCAGCAGCCAGGGGGGACAGGGCCCAGATACGCAGTATTTT.

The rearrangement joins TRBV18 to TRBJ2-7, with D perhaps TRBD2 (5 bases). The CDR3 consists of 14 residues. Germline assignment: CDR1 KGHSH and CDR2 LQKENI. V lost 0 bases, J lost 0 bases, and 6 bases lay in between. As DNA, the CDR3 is TGTGCCAGCTCACCACCAGGGAGCTCCTACGAGCAGTACTTC. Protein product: CASSPPGSSYEQYF.